This T cell receptor (beta chain) was obtained from a study of Graves' ophthalmopathy and Graves' hyperthyroidism. This clonotype was seen repeatedly, ten times or more. What it binds is not known. V was clipped by 3 bases and J by 5 bases; unmatched bases: 14. CDR1 is GTSNPN and CDR2 is SVGIG in the germline V gene (reference sequence). This CDR3 spans 16 amino acids. The TCR beta CDR3 regions underwent amplification from RNA transcripts. HTBI primers primed a first-round RT-PCR, and a second-round multiplex PCR followed. TCRdb passed the multiplex PCR reads through MiXCR, listing each CDR3 protein once. This table holds 400,000 to 450,000 distinct CDR3 sequences, roughly 21% found once. General study results and limits: Progression of ophthalmopathy was predicted by the model with around 68% sensitivity and roughly 73% specificity.

Material: peripheral blood. This TCR came from a woman between 18 and 30 years old with stable Graves' hyperthyroidism. The V call is TRBV30, the J call TRBJ1-2; 8 bases are a match to TRBD1. In DNA, the CDR3 is TGTGCCTGGAGGAACTTCGCCCGGGACAGGTCTTATGGCTACACCTTC. The encoded protein is CAWRNFARDRSYGYTF. Supplemented by reference TRBV30 and TRBJ1-2, the full variable domain reads SQTIHQWPATLVQPVGSPLSLECTVEGTSNPNLYWYRQAAGRGLQLLFYSVGIGQISSEVPQNLSASRPQDRQFILSSKKLLLSDSGFYLCAWRNFARDRSYGYTFGSGTRLTVV.